These 22 T cell receptor beta chains were sequenced from one sample in a study of technical replicates of blood from several donors. Measured with immunoSEQ multiplex PCR; TCRdb has only the in-frame clones, and not every one. This repertoire shows about 80,000 clones, about 92% found once; its top ten account for around 0.4%. Sequencing was carried out using T cells isolated from PBMCs. The receptors come from a human donor in good health.

The chain links TRBV4-1 to TRBJ2-1; 9 bases are a match to TRBD2. V was clipped by 0 bases and J by 5 bases; unmatched bases: 8. Germline V gives CDR1 MGHRA, CDR2 YSYEKL. The CDR3 contains 17 residues. CDR3 loop: CASSQDSARLADNEQFF. The CDR3 DNA reads as TGCGCCAGCAGCCAAGATTCGGCAAGACTAGCGGACAATGAGCAGTTCTTC.

The chain carries TRBV19 and TRBJ1-5; 7 bases are shared with TRBD1. The CDR3 runs 17 residues. V lost 5 bases and J lost 0; bases outside the gene matches: 10. Germline loops: CDR1 LNHDA, CDR2 SQIVND (reference sequence). The CDR3 reads CASSFRDRYLSNQPQHF. DNA for the CDR3: TGTGCCAGTAGTTTCCGGGACAGATATCTTAGCAATCAGCCCCAGCATTTT.

The rearrangement links TRBV28 to TRBJ2-3, with 7 bases matching TRBD1. Germline V lookup: CDR1 MDHEN, CDR2 SYDVKM. The CDR3 has 13 amino acids. V lost 7 bases, J lost 6 bases, and 7 bases stayed unmatched. The CDR3 spells CASTSTGADTQYF. DNA for the CDR3: TGTGCCAGCACTTCAACAGGGGCGGATACGCAGTATTTT.

Here the CDR3 DNA reads TGTGCCAGCAGTGTACCCGATTGGGACAATGGCTACACCTTC. The encoded protein is CASSVPDWDNGYTF. The chain uses TRBV6-1 and TRBJ1-2, with D possibly matching TRBD1 (6 bases). Germline values: CDR1 MNHNS, CDR2 SASEGT. The CDR3 is 14 residues long. Trimming removed 4 bases at V and 6 bases at J, with 15 bases between.

This chain connects TRBV27 to TRBJ1-2; 8 bases agree with TRBD1. Losses at the gene ends were 5 bases for V and 8 bases for J; bases not matched to a gene: 10. The CDR3 covers 14 residues. Per germline, CDR1 MNHEY and CDR2 SMNVEV (reference sequence). The CDR3 DNA is TGTGCCAGCAGTCTAGGGACAGGCAGCGGGGGCTACACCTTC. Translation gives CASSLGTGSGGYTF.

The V call is TRBV29-1, the J call TRBJ2-2; 9 bases fit TRBD1. V shed 5 bases, J shed 6 bases, and the junction held 1 base outside the gene matches. Germline CDR1 SQVTM, CDR2 ANQGSEA. The CDR3 is 12 residues long. The CDR3 nucleotides read TGCAGCGTTTGGACAGGGGCCGGGGAGCTGTTTTTT. This translates into CSVWTGAGELFF.

The chain couples TRBV4-1 to TRBJ1-1, with D possibly matching TRBD1 (5 bases). The CDR3 covers 13 residues. Germline V gene data show CDR1 as MGHRA and CDR2 as YSYEKL. V was pared by 4 bases and J by 4 bases, with 10 bases between. CDR3: CASSRGGTTEAFF. The CDR3 DNA reads TGCGCCAGCAGCCGGGGGGGGACCACTGAAGCTTTCTTT.

The chain employs TRBV27 and TRBJ2-1; D might be TRBD1 (5 bases). CDR1 and CDR2 from the germline V gene are MNHEY and SMNVEV (reference sequence). V dropped 1 base and J dropped 8 bases, with 6 bases sitting between them. The CDR3 totals 12 residues. For the CDR3, the DNA is TGTGCCAGCAGTTTATTAGGGGATGAGCAGTTCTTC. Protein: CASSLLGDEQFF.

This sequence joins TRBV7-9 and TRBJ1-1; D gene uncertain. The CDR3 length is 13 residues. CDR1 and CDR2 (germline): SEHNR, FQNEAQ (reference sequence). Trimming removed 5 bases at V and 4 bases at J, with 11 bases between. CDR3 region: CASSETVVTEAFF. The CDR3 DNA is TGTGCCAGCAGCGAAACGGTAGTCACTGAAGCTTTCTTT.

This clone showed up just once. The genes are TRBV10-3 and TRBJ1-2, with 7 bases matching TRBD1. Looked up from germline, CDR1 is ENHRY and CDR2 is SYGVKD. This CDR3 has 14 amino acids. V shed 6 bases and J 2 bases; nucleotides not matched to a gene: 6. CDR3: CAIRPGTANYGYTF. CDR3 DNA: TGTGCCATCAGGCCCGGGACAGCCAACTATGGCTACACCTTC.

J is TRBJ1-1 and V is TRBV9; tentatively, D is TRBD1 (5 bases). Trimming stripped 4 bases from V and 1 base from J, with 14 bases between. The CDR3 has 15 amino acids. Germline CDR1 reads SGDLS; CDR2 reads YYNGEE. The CDR3 reads CASSSGGVANTEAFF. As DNA, the CDR3 is TGTGCCAGCAGCTCGGGAGGGGTGGCGAACACTGAAGCTTTCTTT.

The V gene is TRBV9, the J gene TRBJ2-7; 8 bases match TRBD2. From germline, CDR1 is SGDLS and CDR2 YYNGEE. The CDR3 length is 16 residues. V lost 4 bases and J lost 1; bases outside the gene matches: 10. CDR3 in DNA: TGTGCCAGCAGCCATAGGTCGGCGGGAGGATCCTACGAGCAGTACTTC. This sequence encodes CASSHRSAGGSYEQYF.

A single count supports this clone. The chain recombines TRBV11-2 with TRBJ2-7, with 8 bases matching TRBD1. V shed 4 bases and J 5 bases; nucleotides not matched to a gene: 4. Germline CDR1 SGHAT, CDR2 FQNNGV. This CDR3 has 13 residues. The CDR3: CASSSRQGNEQYF. In DNA, the CDR3 is TGTGCCAGCAGCTCTAGACAGGGGAACGAGCAGTACTTC.

The chain carries TRBV29-1 and TRBJ2-1; a weak D match, TRBD2 (6 bases). The CDR3 is 14 residues long. The germline V gene encodes CDR1 SQVTM and CDR2 ANQGSEA. The V end was cut by 1 base, the J end by 7 bases, with 14 bases between. CDR3 protein: CSVEVPGSLNEQFF. In DNA form, the CDR3 reads TGCAGCGTTGAAGTACCCGGGAGTCTAAATGAGCAGTTCTTC.

The chain uses TRBV7-2 and TRBJ1-3, with unresolved D. The CDR3 is 11 amino acids. CDR1 SGHTA and CDR2 FQGNSA come from the germline V gene. V lost 3 bases, J lost 8 bases, and 5 bases lay in between. In DNA, the CDR3 is TGTGCCAGCAGCTTCTATTACACCATATATTTT. It codes for CASSFYYTIYF.

This clone is a singleton in its sample. The rearrangement uses TRBV2 and TRBJ2-7, with 10 bases that match TRBD2. CDR3 length: 15 amino acids. Germline trimming cut 5 bases from V and 1 base from J; bases unmatched to any gene: 5. CDR1 is SNHLY and CDR2 is FYNNEI in the germline V gene. CDR3 in amino acids: CASSYVLAGSYEQYF. The CDR3 DNA reads as TGTGCCAGCAGTTACGTACTAGCGGGGTCCTACGAGCAGTACTTC.

The J gene is TRBJ1-5, the V gene TRBV6-6, with TRBD1 as a possible D gene (5 bases). The CDR3 is 14 residues long. V dropped 6 bases and J dropped 5 bases, with 14 bases sitting between them. Germline V CDR1 and CDR2: MNHNY, SVGAGI (reference sequence). DNA of the CDR3: TGTGCCAGCAGGCCCCAGGGAGGGGATCAGCCCCAGCATTTT. Amino acids: CASRPQGGDQPQHF.

This chain uses TRBV5-6 with TRBJ2-7, with D maybe TRBD2 (7 bases). Per germline, CDR1 SGHDT and CDR2 YYEEEE. This CDR3 is built from 15 residues. V lost 2 bases and J lost 0, with 12 bases in between. The CDR3: CASSLAGHSSYEQYF. For the CDR3, the DNA is TGTGCCAGCAGCTTAGCGGGACACTCCTCCTACGAGCAGTACTTC.

The V call is TRBV19, the J call TRBJ2-3; TRBD2 might be the D (6 bases). Germline-derived CDR1 and CDR2 are LNHDA and SQIVND (reference sequence). The CDR3 runs to 14 residues. V lost 4 bases and J lost 4, with 12 bases in between. CDR3 nucleotides: TGTGCCAGTAGTAAGTGGGAGGAGGCAGATACGCAGTATTTT. Protein: CASSKWEEADTQYF.

This chain connects TRBV27 to TRBJ2-7; D is perhaps TRBD2 (6 bases). Trimming left V 2 bases short and J 2 bases short, with 13 bases between. Germline CDR1 and CDR2: MNHEY and SMNVEV (reference sequence). The CDR3 totals 15 residues. CDR3 nucleotides: TGTGCCAGCAGTTTAACGGGAGTCAATCCCTACGAGCAGTACTTC. It translates to CASSLTGVNPYEQYF.

This rearrangement joins TRBV4-3 to TRBJ2-3; TRBD2 matches at 8 bases. Germline V gene data show CDR1 as LGHNA and CDR2 as YSLEER. There are 20 residues in the CDR3. V was pared by 0 bases and J by 4 bases, with 18 bases of the junction left unmatched. CDR3: CASSQDGRAPGSGISDTQYF. In DNA, the CDR3 is TGCGCCAGCAGCCAAGATGGGCGGGCCCCCGGTAGCGGGATATCAGATACGCAGTATTTT.

The V call is TRBV27, the J call TRBJ2-3; possible D gene TRBD1, 6 bases. V gave up 3 bases and J gave up 6 bases, with 16 bases separating them. The CDR3 runs to 15 residues. Germline V gives CDR1 MNHEY, CDR2 SMNVEV (reference sequence). The CDR3 here is CASSLGHGTPDTQYF. The CDR3 nucleotides are TGTGCCAGCAGTTTGGGACATGGAACACCGGATACGCAGTATTTT.